This T cell receptor (beta chain) was found in a study of PD-1 blockade in classical Hodgkin lymphoma. Method: immunoSEQ multiplex PCR; TCRdb's copy keeps in-frame clones and lacks some. The sample lists 20,000 to 25,000 clones; approximately 94% were seen once. Time point meaning: newly diagnosed, previously untreated cHL patient sample. J was trimmed by 8 bases and V by 3 bases; bases with no gene match: 6. This CDR3 spans 14 amino acids. The germline gives CDR1 KGHSH, CDR2 LQKENI. The chain employs TRBV18 and TRBJ1-3; 8 positions match TRBD1. The clonotype was recovered from a human donor with classical Hodgkin lymphoma. Material for sequencing was peripheral blood mononuclear cells (PBMCs). CDR3 coding DNA: TGTGCCAGCTCACCGCCAGGGGGCTGGGACACCATATATTTT. It codes for CASSPPGGWDTIYF.